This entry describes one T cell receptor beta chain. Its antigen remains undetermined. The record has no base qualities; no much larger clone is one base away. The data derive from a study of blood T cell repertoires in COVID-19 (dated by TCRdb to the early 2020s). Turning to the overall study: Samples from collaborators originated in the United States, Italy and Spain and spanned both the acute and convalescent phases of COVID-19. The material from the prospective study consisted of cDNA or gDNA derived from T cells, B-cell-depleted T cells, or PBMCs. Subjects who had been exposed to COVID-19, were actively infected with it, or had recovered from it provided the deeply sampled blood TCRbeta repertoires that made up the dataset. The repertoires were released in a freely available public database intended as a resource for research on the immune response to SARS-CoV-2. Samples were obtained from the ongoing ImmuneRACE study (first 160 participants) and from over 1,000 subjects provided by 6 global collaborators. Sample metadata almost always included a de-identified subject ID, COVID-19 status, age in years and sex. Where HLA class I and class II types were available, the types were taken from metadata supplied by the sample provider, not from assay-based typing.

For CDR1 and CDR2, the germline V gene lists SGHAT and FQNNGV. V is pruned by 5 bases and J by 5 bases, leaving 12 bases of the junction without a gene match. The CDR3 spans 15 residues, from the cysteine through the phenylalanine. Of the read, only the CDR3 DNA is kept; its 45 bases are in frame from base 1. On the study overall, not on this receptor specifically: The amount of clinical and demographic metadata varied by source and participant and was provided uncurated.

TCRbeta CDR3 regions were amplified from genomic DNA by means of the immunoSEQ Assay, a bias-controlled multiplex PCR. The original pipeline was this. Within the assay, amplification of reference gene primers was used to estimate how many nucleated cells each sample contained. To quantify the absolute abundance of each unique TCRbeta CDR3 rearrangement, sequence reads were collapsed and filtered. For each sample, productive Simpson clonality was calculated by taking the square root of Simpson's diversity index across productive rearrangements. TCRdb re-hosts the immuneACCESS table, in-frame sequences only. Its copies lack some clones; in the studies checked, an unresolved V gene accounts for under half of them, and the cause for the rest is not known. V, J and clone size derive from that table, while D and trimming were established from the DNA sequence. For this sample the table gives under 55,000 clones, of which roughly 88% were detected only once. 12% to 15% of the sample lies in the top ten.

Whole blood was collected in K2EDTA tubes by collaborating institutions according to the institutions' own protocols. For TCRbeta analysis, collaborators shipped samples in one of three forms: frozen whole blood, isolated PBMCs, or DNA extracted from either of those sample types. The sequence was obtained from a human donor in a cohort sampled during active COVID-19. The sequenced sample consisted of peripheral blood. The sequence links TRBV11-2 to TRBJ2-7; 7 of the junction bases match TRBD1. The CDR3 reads CASSTTGLSNHEQYF. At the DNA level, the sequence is TGTGCCAGCAGCACGACAGGGCTATCTAACCACGAGCAGTACTTC.